A selection of T cell receptor beta chains follows, all from one sample in a study of human T cells and chemical hapten exposure. TCRdb re-called the RACE reads through MiXCR, storing one row per CDR3 protein. The sample lists 65,000 to 95,000 distinct CDR3 sequences; roughly 10% were seen once. This sample comprised whole blood, obtained in connection with sensitization to the hapten diphenylcyclopropenone (DPC). These receptor sequences come from a woman aged 55-69 years with alopecia areata. Some clones in this sample may be carry-over from other donors' samples. Both conserved end residues are part of each CDR3. D genes are given only for firm matches. The size of a clone is reported for some rows only, either as once, few or many, or as a class for expanded clones.

cdr3_length: 14
j_call: TRBJ2-5
v_call: TRBV7-2
d_call: .
clone_size: .
cdr3_nt: TGTGCCAGCAGCTTAATATACTCCCAAGAGACCCAGTACTTC
cdr3_aa: CASSLIYSQETQYF

cdr3_length: 14
j_call: TRBJ2-1
v_call: TRBV7-9
d_call: TRBD1
clone_size: .
cdr3_nt: TGTGCCAGCAGCCGGATGACAGGGTCGGCCGAGCAGTTCTTC
cdr3_aa: CASSRMTGSAEQFF

cdr3_length: 16
j_call: TRBJ2-2
v_call: TRBV5-4
d_call: .
clone_size: .
cdr3_nt: TGTGCCAGCAGCCTCGGGGGTACCGCGAACACCGGGGAGCTGTTTTTT
cdr3_aa: CASSLGGTANTGELFF

cdr3_length: 15
j_call: TRBJ2-2
v_call: TRBV6-1
d_call: TRBD1
clone_size: many
cdr3_nt: TGTGCCAGCAGTGAAAGACAGGGGAACACCGGGGAGCTGTTTTTT
cdr3_aa: CASSERQGNTGELFF

cdr3_length: 16
j_call: TRBJ2-1
v_call: TRBV7-8
d_call: TRBD2
clone_size: many
cdr3_nt: TGTGCCAGCAGCAAAAGCGGGGGGAGCTCCTACAATGAGCAGTTCTTC
cdr3_aa: CASSKSGGSSYNEQFF

cdr3_length: 13
j_call: TRBJ1-1
v_call: TRBV2
d_call: TRBD1
clone_size: .
cdr3_nt: TGTGCCAGCAGGGCAGGGGGGGGAACTGAAGCTTTCTTT
cdr3_aa: CASRAGGGTEAFF

cdr3_length: 18
j_call: TRBJ2-3
v_call: TRBV20-1
d_call: TRBD2
clone_size: .
cdr3_nt: TGCAGTGCTAGAGTGGTGACTAGCGGGGGGGCCCTCGCAGATACGCAGTATTTT
cdr3_aa: CSARVVTSGGALADTQYF

cdr3_length: 16
j_call: TRBJ1-4
v_call: TRBV11-2
d_call: .
clone_size: few
cdr3_nt: TGTGCCAGCAGCTTAGGGCTACAGGGAGCTAATGAAAAACTGTTTTTT
cdr3_aa: CASSLGLQGANEKLFF

cdr3_length: 14
j_call: TRBJ1-1
v_call: TRBV6-5
d_call: .
clone_size: .
cdr3_nt: TGTGCCAGCAGTTACGGACGGTGGGACACTGAAGCTTTCTTT
cdr3_aa: CASSYGRWDTEAFF

cdr3_length: 14
j_call: TRBJ1-2
v_call: TRBV15
d_call: .
clone_size: .
cdr3_nt: TGTGCCACCAGGGACCCGGATAGGAACTATGGCTACACCTTC
cdr3_aa: CATRDPDRNYGYTF

cdr3_length: 13
j_call: TRBJ2-7
v_call: TRBV2
d_call: .
clone_size: many
cdr3_nt: TGTGCCAGCATCCGAAGGACCCCCTACGAGCAGTACTTC
cdr3_aa: CASIRRTPYEQYF

cdr3_length: 17
j_call: TRBJ1-2
v_call: TRBV18
d_call: .
clone_size: few
cdr3_nt: TGTGCCAGCTCCGCTCGGGGGGCGGCAGCTACAGACTATGGCTACACCTTC
cdr3_aa: CASSARGAAATDYGYTF

cdr3_length: 15
j_call: TRBJ1-4
v_call: TRBV5-5
d_call: .
clone_size: .
cdr3_nt: TGTGCCAGCAGCATAGACAGAAGGGGTAATGAAAAACTGTTTTTT
cdr3_aa: CASSIDRRGNEKLFF

cdr3_length: 15
j_call: TRBJ1-1
v_call: TRBV18
d_call: .
clone_size: few
cdr3_nt: TGTGCCAGCTCACCCGCACAGGGTCTGAACACTGAAGCTTTCTTT
cdr3_aa: CASSPAQGLNTEAFF

cdr3_length: 13
j_call: TRBJ2-5
v_call: TRBV18
d_call: .
clone_size: few
cdr3_nt: TGTGCCAGCTCACTCAGGGACCAAGAGACCCAGTACTTC
cdr3_aa: CASSLRDQETQYF

cdr3_length: 18
j_call: TRBJ2-1
v_call: TRBV10-3
d_call: .
clone_size: few
cdr3_nt: TGTGCCATCAGTGAGTCCACCCCCTTCGTGGCATCAATGATTGGGCAGTTCTTC
cdr3_aa: CAISESTPFVASMIGQFF

cdr3_length: 14
j_call: TRBJ2-7
v_call: TRBV18
d_call: .
clone_size: many
cdr3_nt: TGTGCCAGCTCGCCGGGCAGCGCTCCCTACGAGCAGTACTTC
cdr3_aa: CASSPGSAPYEQYF

cdr3_length: 13
j_call: TRBJ1-5
v_call: TRBV20-1
d_call: .
clone_size: .
cdr3_nt: TGCAGTGCCGCTGACAGCTACAATCAGCCCCAGCATTTT
cdr3_aa: CSAADSYNQPQHF

cdr3_length: 16
j_call: TRBJ1-4
v_call: TRBV6-5
d_call: .
clone_size: many
cdr3_nt: TGTGCCAGCAGTTACACACCCCGGGGCCTTAATGAAAAACTGTTTTTT
cdr3_aa: CASSYTPRGLNEKLFF

cdr3_length: 14
j_call: TRBJ2-5
v_call: TRBV29-1
d_call: TRBD1
clone_size: .
cdr3_nt: TGCAGCGTGGATTTTACAGGGGGCGATGAGACCCAGTACTTC
cdr3_aa: CSVDFTGGDETQYF

cdr3_length: 15
j_call: TRBJ2-2
v_call: TRBV12-3/TRBV12-4
d_call: .
clone_size: many
cdr3_nt: TGTGCCAGCAGTTTAGCGGCACGGAACACCGGGGAGCTGTTTTTT
cdr3_aa: CASSLAARNTGELFF

cdr3_length: 14
j_call: TRBJ2-7
v_call: TRBV19
d_call: .
clone_size: few
cdr3_nt: TGTGCCAGTAGCCCGGGACGGGGACCTTACGAGCAGTACTTC
cdr3_aa: CASSPGRGPYEQYF

cdr3_length: 13
j_call: TRBJ2-1
v_call: TRBV3-1
d_call: TRBD2
clone_size: few
cdr3_nt: TGTGCCAGCAGCCCATTAGCGGGGAATGAGCAGTTCTTC
cdr3_aa: CASSPLAGNEQFF

cdr3_length: 14
j_call: TRBJ1-1
v_call: TRBV11-1
d_call: .
clone_size: few
cdr3_nt: TGTGCCAGCAGCTTACGCAGCCGATCCACTGAAGCTTTCTTT
cdr3_aa: CASSLRSRSTEAFF

cdr3_length: 13
j_call: TRBJ1-1
v_call: TRBV7-8
d_call: .
clone_size: .
cdr3_nt: TGTGCCAGCAGCTTCATGACAGACACTGAAGCTTTCTTT
cdr3_aa: CASSFMTDTEAFF

cdr3_length: 12
j_call: TRBJ1-6
v_call: TRBV10-3
d_call: .
clone_size: .
cdr3_nt: TGTGCCATCGGTCAGGATAATTCACCCCTCCACTTT
cdr3_aa: CAIGQDNSPLHF

cdr3_length: 15
j_call: TRBJ1-6
v_call: TRBV5-1
d_call: .
clone_size: few
cdr3_nt: TGCGCCAGCAGCTTGTTAGCCTCGGGGAATTCACCCCTCCACTTT
cdr3_aa: CASSLLASGNSPLHF

cdr3_length: 17
j_call: TRBJ1-1
v_call: TRBV5-1
d_call: .
clone_size: .
cdr3_nt: TGCGCCAGCAGCTTGGGCCCAGTCAGGGATTTGGGCACTGAAGCTTTCTTT
cdr3_aa: CASSLGPVRDLGTEAFF

cdr3_length: 13
j_call: TRBJ1-6
v_call: TRBV10-3
d_call: TRBD1
clone_size: many
cdr3_nt: TGTGCCATTGGGACAGGGGGCAATTCACCCCTCCACTTT
cdr3_aa: CAIGTGGNSPLHF